Presented here are 11 T cell receptor beta chains from one specimen sequenced in a study of blood T cell repertoires in COVID-19. The assay was immunoSEQ multiplex PCR, and TCRdb's table has in-frame clones only and misses some. Found here are about 120,000 clones, about 85% of them singletons; the top ten hold about a quarter. Sequencing was performed on peripheral blood. These receptors came from a woman over 75 with acute or convalescent COVID-19.

This clone was detected only once. The chain is built from TRBV18 and TRBJ2-6, with a weak D call TRBD1 (5 bases). CDR1 is KGHSH, CDR2 LQKENI, per germline. V dropped 6 bases and J dropped 0 bases, with 12 bases sitting between them. CDR3 length equals 16 residues. CDR3 sequence reads: CASSGLRRSGANVLTF. In DNA form, the CDR3 reads TGTGCCAGCTCGGGGCTCCGACGCTCTGGGGCCAACGTCCTGACTTTC.

This rearrangement joins TRBV24-1 to TRBJ1-1; 7 bases align to TRBD1. Germline V gives CDR1 KGHDR, CDR2 SFDVKD. V trimming: 4 bases; J trimming: 2 bases; junction bases outside the gene matches: 6. The CDR3 loop spans 15 amino acids. CDR3 sequence reads: CATSDPRQGNTEAFF. CDR3 DNA sequence: TGTGCCACCAGTGACCCCCGACAGGGCAACACTGAAGCTTTCTTT.

The chain joins TRBV4-1 to TRBJ1-4, with D uncertain. This CDR3 has 13 residues. Trimming removed 4 bases at V and 0 bases at J, with 3 bases between. Germline-derived CDR1 and CDR2 are MGHRA and YSYEKL. The CDR3 DNA follows: TGCGCCAGCAGCCCCTCAACTAATGAAAAACTGTTTTTT. Translation: CASSPSTNEKLFF.

The J gene is TRBJ2-3, the V gene TRBV18; TRBD1 is a possible D gene (6 bases). Deletions cut 2 bases from V and 1 base from J, with 10 bases between. The CDR3 covers 15 residues. CDR1 and CDR2 from the germline V gene are KGHSH and LQKENI. CDR3 sequence reads: CASSPNRARTDTQYF. The CDR3 DNA is TGTGCCAGCTCACCAAACAGGGCCCGCACAGATACGCAGTATTTT. The whole variable domain, remainder taken from reference TRBV18 and TRBJ2-3, is NAGVMQNPRHLVRRRGQEARLRCSPMKGHSHVYWYRQLPEEGLKFMVYLQKENIIDESGMPKERFSAEFPKEGPSILRIQQVVRGDSAAYFCASSPNRARTDTQYFGPGTRLTVL.

The rearrangement links TRBV10-3 to TRBJ1-3; no firm D call. Germline assignment: CDR1 ENHRY and CDR2 SYGVKD. This CDR3 spans 13 amino acids. V gave up 2 bases and J gave up 9 bases, with 11 bases separating them. The CDR3 protein is CAISEGGMGTIYF. CDR3 in DNA: TGTGCCATCAGTGAGGGAGGGATGGGCACCATATATTTT.

This chain uses TRBV28 with TRBJ1-5; no clear D gene. Trimming took off 3 bases at V and 3 bases at J, with 12 bases between the two ends. This CDR3 has 15 amino acids. The germline V gene encodes CDR1 MDHEN and CDR2 SYDVKM. CDR3 sequence reads: CASSLLSGSNQPQHF. In DNA form, the CDR3 reads TGTGCCAGCAGTTTGTTGTCGGGATCCAATCAGCCCCAGCATTTT. Full variable domain (missing parts from reference TRBV28 and TRBJ1-5): DVKVTQSSRYLVKRTGEKVFLECVQDMDHENMFWYRQDPGLGLRLIYFSYDVKMKEKGDIPEGYSVSREKKERFSLILESASTNQTSMYLCASSLLSGSNQPQHFGDGTRLSIL.

The rearrangement uses TRBV4-1 and TRBJ2-5; D perhaps matches TRBD2 (5 bases). Germline loops: CDR1 MGHRA, CDR2 YSYEKL. This CDR3 contains 14 residues. Between the trimmed V and J ends, which lost 1 base and 5 bases, there was a span of 11 bases. The DNA for the CDR3 is TGCGCCAGCAGCCAAGTAGGGCTAGCCGAGACCCAGTACTTC. Its protein is CASSQVGLAETQYF.

This sequence joins TRBV29-1 and TRBJ2-3; D not certain. Germline V gives CDR1 SQVTM, CDR2 ANQGSEA. This CDR3 is built from 11 residues. The CDR3 DNA sequence: TGCACCTCTTCGAGGACAGATACGCAGTATTTT. This translates into CTSSRTDTQYF.

V and J are TRBV5-1 and TRBJ2-2; TRBD1 matches 9 bases. Germline CDR1 is SGHRS and CDR2 is YFSETQ. V gave up 5 bases and J gave up 6 bases; unmatched junction bases: 8. This CDR3 is built from 15 residues. The CDR3 nucleotides are TGCGCCAGCAGATCCGGGACAGGGTTGGCCGGGGAGCTGTTTTTT. Protein: CASRSGTGLAGELFF.

This clone was detected once. The V and J genes are TRBV9 and TRBJ1-1; the D is unclear. Germline V gene sequence: CDR1 SGDLS, CDR2 YYNGEE. Trimming cost V 0 bases and J 3 bases, with 9 bases left between them. CDR3 length: 14 residues. CDR3 nucleotides: TGTGCCAGCAGCGTAGAGGTCGGGGACACTGAAGCTTTCTTT. Amino acids: CASSVEVGDTEAFF.

V and J are TRBV5-1 and TRBJ2-1, with D perhaps TRBD2 (6 bases). With 4 bases removed from V and 6 bases from J, the gap between germline ends came to 17 bases. The germline CDR1 and CDR2 sequences are SGHRS and YFSETQ. The CDR3 sequence is 15 residues long. The DNA for the CDR3 is TGCGCCAGCAGCGACGGGGCCCCCGGGGGCAATGAGCAGTTCTTC. This gives the protein CASSDGAPGGNEQFF.